This T cell receptor beta chain was documented in a study of shared clonotypes between healthy human individuals. About the study: Every donor yielded three CD4 naive, three CD4 memory, two CD8 naive and one CD8 memory plate. Overall study findings and caveats: Generally, estimated richness proved larger in naive subsets than it did in memory subsets.

Repertoires were generated with immunoSEQ multiplex PCR, while TCRdb's copy carries only in-frame clones and drops some. Of 1,400,000 or so clones in the sample, about 98.5% were seen once. In the case of this clone: Antigen unknown.

The V gene's germline CDR1 is MNHNS and CDR2 SASEGT. V was trimmed by 5 bases and J by 1 base, leaving 12 bases between them. The CDR3 sequence is 15 residues long. Material for sequencing was naive CD4+ T cells sorted from blood. Subset of the sample: CD45RA+ positively selected. The origin of this receptor is a man aged 25 to 40 in good health. V and J are TRBV6-1 and TRBJ1-5; D is perhaps TRBD1 (6 bases). The DNA of the CDR3 is TGTGCCAGCAGTCCTCGGGACAAGAGCAATCAGCCCCAGCATTTT. Protein product: CASSPRDKSNQPQHF.